What follows is one T cell receptor beta chain and its context. Germline values: CDR1 MNHEY, CDR2 SVGEGT. Trimming stripped 5 bases from V and 4 bases from J, with 18 bases between. The CDR3 contains 16 residues. A sample-barcoded 5' primer and a J-beta primer mix were used in a second PCR of roughly 7 to 12 cycles. MiXCR, run by TCRdb on the 5' RACE reads, gives a single entry per CDR3 protein. The repertoire consists of approximately 810,000 distinct CDR3 sequences, with around 26% occurring once and the leading ten covering roughly 17%. The source of the sample is a study of blood T cells in healthy people across ages.

The V call is TRBV6-2 or TRBV6-3, the J call TRBJ1-5, with TRBD1 as a possible D gene (6 bases). This sequence originates from a woman older than 75 in good health. The source material was blood. The CDR3 loop is CASSQQGKGENQPQHF. In DNA form, the CDR3 reads TGTGCCAGCAGTCAACAGGGAAAGGGAGAAAATCAGCCCCAGCATTTT.